This is a list of T cell receptor beta chains from one sample in a study of CD8 T cells in ankylosing spondylitis. TCRdb reprocessed the 5' RACE reads via MiXCR and lists one record per CDR3 protein. The top ten clones hold 0.51% of a sample with around 890,000 distinct CDR3 sequences, about 11% of them seen once. The material sequenced was blood, either unsorted or a sorted T cell fraction (not recorded which). These receptors came from a male donor with ankylosing spondylitis. Each CDR3 is given with its conserved first and last residue. D genes are given only for firm matches. Clone sizes are given selectively: once, few, many, or a class where the clone is expanded.

clone_size | d_call | j_call | v_call | cdr3_nt | cdr3_aa
few | TRBD2 | TRBJ2-5 | TRBV5-6 | TGTGCCAGCAGCTTGGGGGCGGGAGGGTTCGAGACCCAGTACTTC | CASSLGAGGFETQYF
many | . | TRBJ1-1 | TRBV11-2 | TGTGCCAGCAGCTTCCTTTGGAACACTGAAGCTTTCTTT | CASSFLWNTEAFF
. | TRBD2 | TRBJ2-7 | TRBV6-1 | TGTGCCAGCAGTCGGACTATGGCGGGAGGTTACGAGCAGTACTTC | CASSRTMAGGYEQYF
. | TRBD1 | TRBJ1-1 | TRBV20-1 | TGCAGTGCTGGACAGGGGGCTAAAGCTTTCTTT | CSAGQGAKAFF
few | . | TRBJ2-7 | TRBV30 | TGTGCCTGGAGTGTGGTGTATGGGGGGTTGGTTTTC | CAWSVVYGGLVF
. | . | TRBJ2-5 | TRBV28 | TGTGCCAGCAGCAAGTGGCGGGCGTCGCAAGAGACCCAGTACTTC | CASSKWRASQETQYF
. | . | TRBJ1-5 | TRBV7-2 | TGTGCCAGCAGCTTAACAGGGCCCAATCAGCCCCAGCATTTT | CASSLTGPNQPQHF
many | . | TRBJ2-3 | TRBV28 | TGTGCCAGCACGCTACCCCGGGGTTGGGGCACAGATACGCAGTATTTT | CASTLPRGWGTDTQYF
few | . | TRBJ2-1 | TRBV9 | TGTGCCAGCAGCGTAGCTCCGGGGTCCTACAATGAGCAGTTCTTC | CASSVAPGSYNEQFF
. | TRBD1 | TRBJ1-1 | TRBV7-8 | TGTGCCAGCAGCTTAGCGCTTTGGACAGGGAACACTGAAGCTTTCTTT | CASSLALWTGNTEAFF
many | TRBD2 | TRBJ2-5 | TRBV10-3 | TGTGCCATCAGTGAGAATGCTGGACTAGCGGGAGGGGAGACCCAGTACTTC | CAISENAGLAGGETQYF
. | . | TRBJ1-4 | TRBV20-1 | TGCAGTGCTCTATCGGGAGCTTTTAATGAAAAACTGTTTTTT | CSALSGAFNEKLFF
. | . | TRBJ1-1 | TRBV18 | TGTGCCAGCTCACCACTGGCACAGATGAACACTGAAGCTTTCTTT | CASSPLAQMNTEAFF
many | . | TRBJ2-2 | TRBV7-6 | TGTGCCAGCAGCTTGGGGTCACAAGTCGTCACCGGGGAGCTGTTTTTT | CASSLGSQVVTGELFF